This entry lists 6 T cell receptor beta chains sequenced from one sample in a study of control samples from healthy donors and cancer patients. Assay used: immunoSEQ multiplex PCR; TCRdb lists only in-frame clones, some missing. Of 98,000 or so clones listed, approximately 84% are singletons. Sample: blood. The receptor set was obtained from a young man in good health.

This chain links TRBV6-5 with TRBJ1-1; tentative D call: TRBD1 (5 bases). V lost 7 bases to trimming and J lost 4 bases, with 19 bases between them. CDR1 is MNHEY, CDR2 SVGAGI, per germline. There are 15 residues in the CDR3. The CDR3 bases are TGTGCCAGCACAAAAGGAGGCGGGGGGAGCACTGAAGCTTTCTTT. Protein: CASTKGGGGSTEAFF.

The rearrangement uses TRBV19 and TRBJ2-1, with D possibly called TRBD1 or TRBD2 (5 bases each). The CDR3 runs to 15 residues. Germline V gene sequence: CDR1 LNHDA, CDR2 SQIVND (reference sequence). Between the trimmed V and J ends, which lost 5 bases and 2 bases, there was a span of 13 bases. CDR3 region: CASSSGRGPYNEQFF. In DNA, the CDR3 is TGTGCCAGTAGTTCAGGGAGAGGCCCCTACAATGAGCAGTTCTTC.

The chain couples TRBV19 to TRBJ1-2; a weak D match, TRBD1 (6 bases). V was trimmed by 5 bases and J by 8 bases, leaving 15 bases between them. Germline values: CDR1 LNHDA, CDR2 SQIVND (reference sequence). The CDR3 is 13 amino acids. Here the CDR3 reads CASSPQGLGGYTF. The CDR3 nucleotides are TGTGCCAGTAGTCCTCAGGGGCTGGGAGGCTACACCTTC. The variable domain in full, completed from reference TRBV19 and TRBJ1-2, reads DGGITQSPKYLFRKEGQNVTLSCEQNLNHDAMYWYRQDPGQGLRLIYYSQIVNDFQKGDIAEGYSVSREKKESFPLTVTSAQKNPTAFYLCASSPQGLGGYTFGSGTRLTVV.

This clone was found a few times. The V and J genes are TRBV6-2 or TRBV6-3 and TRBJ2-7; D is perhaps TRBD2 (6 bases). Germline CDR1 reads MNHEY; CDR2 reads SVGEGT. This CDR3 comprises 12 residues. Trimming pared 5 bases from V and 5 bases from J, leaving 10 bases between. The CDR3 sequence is CASSRLGNEQYF. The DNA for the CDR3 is TGTGCCAGCAGTCGACTAGGGAACGAGCAGTACTTC.

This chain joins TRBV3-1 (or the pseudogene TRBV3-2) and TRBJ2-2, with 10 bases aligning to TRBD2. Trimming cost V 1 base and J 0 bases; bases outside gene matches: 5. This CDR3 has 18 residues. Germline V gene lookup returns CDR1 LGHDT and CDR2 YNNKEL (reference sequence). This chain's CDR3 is CASSQAGLAGANTGELFF. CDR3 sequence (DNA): TGTGCCAGCAGCCAAGCCGGGCTAGCGGGGGCGAACACCGGGGAGCTGTTTTTT.

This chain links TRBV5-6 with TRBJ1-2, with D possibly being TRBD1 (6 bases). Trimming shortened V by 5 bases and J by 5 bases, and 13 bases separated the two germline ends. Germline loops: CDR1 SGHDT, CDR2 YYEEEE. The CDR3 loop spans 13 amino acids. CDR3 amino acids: CASRLTGDYGYTF. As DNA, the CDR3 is TGTGCCAGCAGATTGACAGGAGATTATGGCTACACCTTC.